A selection of T cell receptor beta chains follows, all from one sample in a study of T-cell memory formation after mild COVID-19. TCRdb reprocessed the 5' RACE reads via MiXCR and lists one record per CDR3 protein. The table has 350,000 or so distinct CDR3 sequences, approximately 22% seen once; the top ten hold roughly 23%. The sample was PBMCs or a T cell subset sorted from them (not recorded which). Receptors originate from a man aged 18 to 29 who had mild COVID-19 (a few samples of this study predate the infection). Cell type and time point are not known. The CDR3 runs from the conserved cysteine through the conserved F or W. The D gene is left open where the match is weak. Not every row has a clone size; where given, it reads once, few, many or a size class.

j_call: TRBJ1-2; v_call: TRBV21-1; d_call: .; clone_size: few; cdr3_nt: TGTGCCAGCAGCAAACGGACAGGGGGGAACTATGGCTACACCTTC; cdr3_aa: CASSKRTGGNYGYTF
j_call: TRBJ1-1; v_call: TRBV4-3; d_call: .; clone_size: few; cdr3_nt: TGCGCCAGCAGCCAGTATCCCAGGGGAGACACTGAAGCTTTCTTT; cdr3_aa: CASSQYPRGDTEAFF
j_call: TRBJ2-2; v_call: TRBV20-1; d_call: TRBD2; clone_size: few; cdr3_nt: TGCAGTGCTAGAGAGGCTCGCGGGGGGCCGCCGAACACCGGGGAGCTGTTTTTT; cdr3_aa: CSAREARGGPPNTGELFF
j_call: TRBJ1-2; v_call: TRBV7-2; d_call: .; clone_size: .; cdr3_nt: TGTGCCAGCAGCTTAGATAGTGGTGGCTACACCTTC; cdr3_aa: CASSLDSGGYTF
j_call: TRBJ1-2; v_call: TRBV18; d_call: .; clone_size: few; cdr3_nt: TGTGCCAGCTCACCCCTGGACAGACCCTATGGCTACACCTTC; cdr3_aa: CASSPLDRPYGYTF
j_call: TRBJ1-2; v_call: TRBV9; d_call: .; clone_size: .; cdr3_nt: TGTGCCAGCAGCGCCTTCGGGGGTTCGGGCGGCTACACCTTC; cdr3_aa: CASSAFGGSGGYTF
j_call: TRBJ2-5; v_call: TRBV11-2; d_call: TRBD1; clone_size: .; cdr3_nt: TGTGCCAGCAGCCTAGCTGGTGGGACAGGAATTAGGGAGACCCAGTACTTC; cdr3_aa: CASSLAGGTGIRETQYF
j_call: TRBJ1-2; v_call: TRBV5-1; d_call: .; clone_size: .; cdr3_nt: TGCGCCAGCAGTTCATGGTTGGATGGCTACACCTTC; cdr3_aa: CASSSWLDGYTF
j_call: TRBJ1-1; v_call: TRBV4-1; d_call: .; clone_size: .; cdr3_nt: TGCGCCAGCAGCCAAGAGGCTGGCGGGGGAAGGGTGAACACTGAAGCTTTCTTT; cdr3_aa: CASSQEAGGGRVNTEAFF
j_call: TRBJ2-1; v_call: TRBV20-1; d_call: TRBD2; clone_size: .; cdr3_nt: TGCAGTGCTAGCCGTGCGGGGGGGGTCAATGAGCAGTTCTTC; cdr3_aa: CSASRAGGVNEQFF
j_call: TRBJ1-2; v_call: TRBV18; d_call: TRBD1; clone_size: .; cdr3_nt: TGTGCCAGCTCACCACGGGACAGGGGAAACTATGGCTACACCTTC; cdr3_aa: CASSPRDRGNYGYTF
j_call: TRBJ1-3; v_call: TRBV4-3; d_call: .; clone_size: few; cdr3_nt: TGCGCCAGCAGCCAAGCCCCCCGGGGAGGGTCTGGAAACACCATATATTTT; cdr3_aa: CASSQAPRGGSGNTIYF
j_call: TRBJ2-5; v_call: TRBV18; d_call: .; clone_size: .; cdr3_nt: TGTGCCAGCTCACCACCTACAGTAGAGACCCAGTACTTC; cdr3_aa: CASSPPTVETQYF
j_call: TRBJ2-3; v_call: TRBV9; d_call: TRBD1; clone_size: few; cdr3_nt: TGTGCCAGCAGCGTAGAGCCCGGACAGGGTCTTCTAGATACGCAGTATTTT; cdr3_aa: CASSVEPGQGLLDTQYF
j_call: TRBJ2-5; v_call: TRBV29-1; d_call: .; clone_size: .; cdr3_nt: TGCAGCGTCACAGCGGGACAGCTCCAAGAGACCCAGTACTTC; cdr3_aa: CSVTAGQLQETQYF
j_call: TRBJ1-5; v_call: TRBV4-1; d_call: TRBD1; clone_size: .; cdr3_nt: TGCGCCAGCAGCCAAGTCGCGGGACAGGGGCCCTATCAGCCCCAGCATTTT; cdr3_aa: CASSQVAGQGPYQPQHF
j_call: TRBJ1-6; v_call: TRBV9; d_call: .; clone_size: .; cdr3_nt: TGTGCCAGCAGCAATCAGGGTTCGATAAATTCACCCCTCCACTTT; cdr3_aa: CASSNQGSINSPLHF
j_call: TRBJ2-5; v_call: TRBV20-1; d_call: .; clone_size: .; cdr3_nt: TGCAGTGCTGGATATGTCTTATCCTGGCAAGAGACCCAGTACTTC; cdr3_aa: CSAGYVLSWQETQYF
j_call: TRBJ2-7; v_call: TRBV7-2; d_call: .; clone_size: .; cdr3_nt: TGTGCCAGCAGCTTAGCTCGAGCCGAGCAGTACTTC; cdr3_aa: CASSLARAEQYF
j_call: TRBJ2-1; v_call: TRBV5-4; d_call: .; clone_size: few; cdr3_nt: TGTGCCAGCAGCCCTCAGGGTGAGCAGTTCTTC; cdr3_aa: CASSPQGEQFF
j_call: TRBJ1-6; v_call: TRBV5-1; d_call: .; clone_size: .; cdr3_nt: TGCGCCAGCAGCTTGGACACATGGAATTCACCCCTCCACTTT; cdr3_aa: CASSLDTWNSPLHF
j_call: TRBJ2-3; v_call: TRBV20-1; d_call: TRBD2; clone_size: few; cdr3_nt: TGCAGTGCGACCGGGACTAGCGGGGGAAGGCCCACAGATACGCAGTATTTT; cdr3_aa: CSATGTSGGRPTDTQYF
j_call: TRBJ2-7; v_call: TRBV20-1; d_call: .; clone_size: few; cdr3_nt: TGCAGTGCCGGCAGGGGGGCCGAGAGCGAGCAGTACTTC; cdr3_aa: CSAGRGAESEQYF
j_call: TRBJ2-7; v_call: TRBV6-5; d_call: .; clone_size: .; cdr3_nt: TGTGCCAGCAGGGCGACAGCACAAGAATGGGTCGGGCAGTACTTC; cdr3_aa: CASRATAQEWVGQYF
j_call: TRBJ2-3; v_call: TRBV4-3; d_call: TRBD2; clone_size: few; cdr3_nt: TGCGCCAGCAGCCAATCTAGCGGGGGGGTATTTACGCAGTATTTT; cdr3_aa: CASSQSSGGVFTQYF
j_call: TRBJ2-3; v_call: TRBV7-9; d_call: .; clone_size: few; cdr3_nt: TGTGCCAGCAGCCACAGGAACACAGATACGCAGTATTTT; cdr3_aa: CASSHRNTDTQYF
j_call: TRBJ1-4; v_call: TRBV27; d_call: .; clone_size: .; cdr3_nt: TGTGCCAGCAGTTTCGGCAGGGCTCCTGAAAAACTGTTTTTT; cdr3_aa: CASSFGRAPEKLFF
j_call: TRBJ1-1; v_call: TRBV7-2; d_call: TRBD1; clone_size: .; cdr3_nt: TGTGCCAGCAGCTCCATGACAGGGAAGGCTGAAGCTTTCTTT; cdr3_aa: CASSSMTGKAEAFF
j_call: TRBJ1-1; v_call: TRBV7-8; d_call: .; clone_size: many; cdr3_nt: TGTGCCAGCAGCTCGGGCCTTCGGAACACTGAAGCTTTCTTT; cdr3_aa: CASSSGLRNTEAFF
j_call: TRBJ1-2; v_call: TRBV20-1; d_call: TRBD1; clone_size: few; cdr3_nt: TGCAGTGCTCACCCCGCGGGACAGGGGGTCGGCTACACCTTC; cdr3_aa: CSAHPAGQGVGYTF
j_call: TRBJ1-2; v_call: TRBV29-1; d_call: .; clone_size: many; cdr3_nt: TGCAGCGTTGAACGCGGGGCGGAAAACTATGGCTACACCTTC; cdr3_aa: CSVERGAENYGYTF
j_call: TRBJ1-2; v_call: TRBV4-3; d_call: TRBD1; clone_size: few; cdr3_nt: TGCGCCAGCAGCCAGCTTATACAGGGGGCCGACGATGGCTACACCTTC; cdr3_aa: CASSQLIQGADDGYTF
j_call: TRBJ2-5; v_call: TRBV12-3/TRBV12-4; d_call: .; clone_size: .; cdr3_nt: TGTGCCAGCAGTTTTACGTGGGACCAAGAGACCCAGTACTTC; cdr3_aa: CASSFTWDQETQYF
j_call: TRBJ2-3; v_call: TRBV4-1; d_call: .; clone_size: .; cdr3_nt: TGCGCCAGCAGCCTCAGGGGGGATGCGCAGTATTTT; cdr3_aa: CASSLRGDAQYF
j_call: TRBJ2-1; v_call: TRBV5-1; d_call: .; clone_size: .; cdr3_nt: TGCGCCAGCAGCTTCAAAGGGGATTGGGACAATGAGCAGTTCTTC; cdr3_aa: CASSFKGDWDNEQFF
j_call: TRBJ2-7; v_call: TRBV7-2; d_call: TRBD2; clone_size: .; cdr3_nt: TGTGCCAGTAGACTAGCGGGCAGCTCCTACGAGCAGTACTTC; cdr3_aa: CASRLAGSSYEQYF
j_call: TRBJ2-1; v_call: TRBV7-3; d_call: .; clone_size: .; cdr3_nt: TGTGCCAGCAGCCGATCCCGGGATGTTGAGCAGTTCTTC; cdr3_aa: CASSRSRDVEQFF
j_call: TRBJ1-2; v_call: TRBV2; d_call: .; clone_size: .; cdr3_nt: TGTGCCAGCCCAGGGGTATACTATGGCTACACCTTC; cdr3_aa: CASPGVYYGYTF
j_call: TRBJ2-5; v_call: TRBV4-1; d_call: .; clone_size: .; cdr3_nt: TGCGCCAGCAGTTTAATGGGCAGGACGGAGGAGACCCAGTACTTC; cdr3_aa: CASSLMGRTEETQYF
j_call: TRBJ1-2; v_call: TRBV7-9; d_call: TRBD1; clone_size: few; cdr3_nt: TGTGCCAGCAGCTTAGCAAGGGGGCGCAGCTATGGCTACACCTTC; cdr3_aa: CASSLARGRSYGYTF
j_call: TRBJ2-2; v_call: TRBV7-9; d_call: .; clone_size: .; cdr3_nt: TGTGCCAGCCGACCACAATGGGGCACCGGGGAGCTGTTTTTT; cdr3_aa: CASRPQWGTGELFF
j_call: TRBJ1-1; v_call: TRBV6-6; d_call: TRBD1; clone_size: few; cdr3_nt: TGTGCCAGCAGTTACGGGACAGGGGGAACTGAAGCTTTCTTT; cdr3_aa: CASSYGTGGTEAFF
j_call: TRBJ1-5; v_call: TRBV15; d_call: .; clone_size: few; cdr3_nt: TGTGCCACCAGCCGAAGGACGGGTCAGCCCCAGCATTTT; cdr3_aa: CATSRRTGQPQHF
j_call: TRBJ2-1; v_call: TRBV7-8; d_call: .; clone_size: .; cdr3_nt: TGTGCCACCCAGCTTGGCCTTTCGGGCAATGAGCAGTTCTTC; cdr3_aa: CATQLGLSGNEQFF
j_call: TRBJ1-2; v_call: TRBV6-6; d_call: TRBD1; clone_size: .; cdr3_nt: TGTGCCAGCAAAGGGACAGAGTATGGCTACACCTTC; cdr3_aa: CASKGTEYGYTF
j_call: TRBJ1-2; v_call: TRBV6-2/TRBV6-3; d_call: .; clone_size: few; cdr3_nt: TGTGCCAGCAGTTGGGTTAACTATGGCTACACCTTC; cdr3_aa: CASSWVNYGYTF
j_call: TRBJ2-5; v_call: TRBV7-3; d_call: TRBD1; clone_size: few; cdr3_nt: TGTGCCAGCAGCTTAACCTCAACGGACAGGGGGCCAGAGACCCAGTACTTC; cdr3_aa: CASSLTSTDRGPETQYF
j_call: TRBJ1-5; v_call: TRBV7-9; d_call: .; clone_size: .; cdr3_nt: TGTGCCAGCAGCGAACCGACGGCCCTGGGGCCCCAGCATTTT; cdr3_aa: CASSEPTALGPQHF